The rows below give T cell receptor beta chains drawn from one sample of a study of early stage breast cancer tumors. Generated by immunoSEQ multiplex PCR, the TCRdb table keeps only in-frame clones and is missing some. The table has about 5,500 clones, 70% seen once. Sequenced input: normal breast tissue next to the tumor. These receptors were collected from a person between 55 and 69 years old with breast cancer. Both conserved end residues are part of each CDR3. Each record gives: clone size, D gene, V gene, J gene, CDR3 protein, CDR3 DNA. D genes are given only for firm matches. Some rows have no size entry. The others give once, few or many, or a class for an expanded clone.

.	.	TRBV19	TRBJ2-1	CASSSLDWTHEQFF	TGTGCCAGTAGTTCCCTGGACTGGACCCATGAGCAGTTCTTC
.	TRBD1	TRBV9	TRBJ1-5	CASSAGTGGWEPQHF	TGTGCCAGCAGCGCCGGGACAGGGGGCTGGGAGCCCCAGCATTTT
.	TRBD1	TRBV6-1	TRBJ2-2	CANLDRDTGELFF	TGTGCCAACCTTGACAGGGACACCGGGGAGCTGTTTTTT
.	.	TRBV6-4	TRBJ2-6	CASSDDGGSGANVLTF	TGTGCCAGCAGTGACGATGGGGGCTCTGGGGCCAACGTCCTGACTTTC
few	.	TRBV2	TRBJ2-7	CATRGVFTYEQYF	TGTGCCACACGGGGCGTCTTCACCTACGAGCAGTACTTC
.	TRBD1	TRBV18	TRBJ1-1	CASSSTGDTEAFF	TGTGCCAGCTCTTCGACAGGGGACACTGAAGCTTTCTTT
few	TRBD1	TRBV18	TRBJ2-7	CASSPSGQGLYEQYF	TGTGCCAGCTCACCATCGGGACAGGGCTTATACGAGCAGTACTTC
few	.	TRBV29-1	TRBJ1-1	CSVHTHPNTEAFF	TGCAGCGTTCACACCCACCCGAACACTGAAGCTTTCTTT
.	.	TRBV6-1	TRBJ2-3	CASAREPLSTDTQYF	TGTGCCAGCGCTAGGGAGCCCCTAAGCACAGATACGCAGTATTTT
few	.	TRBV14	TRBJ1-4	CASSRGGPEKLFF	TGTGCCAGCAGCCGCGGGGGTCCCGAAAAACTGTTTTTT
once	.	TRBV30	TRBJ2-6	CAWTRRSGANVLTF	TGTGCCTGGACACGGCGCTCTGGGGCCAACGTCCTGACTTTC
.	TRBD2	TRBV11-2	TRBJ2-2	CASRPYGRGTGELFF	TGTGCCAGCAGACCATACGGGAGGGGCACCGGGGAGCTGTTTTTT
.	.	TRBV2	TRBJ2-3	CCGGAGDTQYF	TGTTGTGGGGGGGCAGGAGATACGCAGTATTTT
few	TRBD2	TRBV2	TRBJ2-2	CASRPGLAVGTGELFF	TGTGCCAGCAGACCGGGACTAGCGGTTGGTACCGGGGAGCTGTTTTTT
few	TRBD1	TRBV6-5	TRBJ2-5	CASSQDRAETQYF	TGTGCCAGCAGTCAAGACAGGGCAGAGACCCAGTACTTC
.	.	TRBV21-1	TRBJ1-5	CASSKEAQLLNQPQHF	TGTGCCAGCAGCAAAGAGGCGCAACTCCTCAATCAGCCCCAGCATTTT
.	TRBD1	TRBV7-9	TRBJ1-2	CASSVNTGVDYGYTF	TGTGCCAGCAGCGTAAACACAGGGGTCGACTATGGCTACACCTTC
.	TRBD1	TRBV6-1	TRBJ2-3	CASSEGGTASLRAQYF	TGTGCCAGCAGTGAAGGGGGGACAGCCTCACTGAGGGCGCAGTATTTT
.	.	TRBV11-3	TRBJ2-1	CASSLDSRAGNEQFF	TGTGCCAGCAGCTTAGATAGCAGGGCGGGGAATGAGCAGTTCTTC
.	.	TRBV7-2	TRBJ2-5	CASSPDSSQETQYF	TGTGCCAGCAGCCCTGACTCCTCCCAAGAGACCCAGTACTTC
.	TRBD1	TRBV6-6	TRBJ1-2	CASSQQGPDYGYTF	TGTGCCAGCAGTCAACAGGGGCCGGACTATGGCTACACCTTC
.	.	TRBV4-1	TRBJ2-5	CASSQLGEQETQYF	TGCGCCAGCAGCCAACTAGGGGAGCAAGAGACCCAGTACTTC
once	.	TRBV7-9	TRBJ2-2	CASTSSLGLNTGELFF	TGTGCCAGCACCTCCTCGCTGGGACTGAACACCGGGGAGCTGTTTTTT
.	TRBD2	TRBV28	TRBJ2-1	CASRTSGYHEQFF	TGTGCCAGCCGGACTAGCGGGTATCATGAGCAGTTCTTC
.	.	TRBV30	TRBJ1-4	CAWSLDSAFEKLFF	TGTGCCTGGAGTCTAGACAGTGCATTTGAAAAACTGTTTTTT
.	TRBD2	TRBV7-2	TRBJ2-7	CASSLGLAGVREQYF	TGTGCCAGCAGCCTCGGATTAGCGGGAGTGAGGGAGCAGTACTTC
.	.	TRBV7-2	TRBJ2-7	CASSLSWVTYEQYF	TGTGCCAGCAGCTTATCGTGGGTAACCTACGAGCAGTACTTC
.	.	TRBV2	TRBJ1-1	CASRWKGHPNTEAFF	TGTGCCAGCAGGTGGAAAGGGCACCCGAACACTGAAGCTTTCTTT
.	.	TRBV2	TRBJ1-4	CASSFDRYNEKLFF	TGTGCCAGCAGCTTCGACCGGTATAATGAAAAACTGTTTTTT
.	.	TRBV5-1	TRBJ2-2	CATPSGSSPGELFF	TGCGCCACTCCAAGTGGTTCATCTCCCGGGGAGCTGTTTTTT
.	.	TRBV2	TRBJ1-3	CASSVGRDSGNTIYF	TGTGCCAGCAGTGTTGGGAGAGACTCTGGAAACACCATATATTTT
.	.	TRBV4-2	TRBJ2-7	CASSQYNGVYEQYF	TGTGCCAGCAGCCAATATAACGGGGTCTACGAGCAGTACTTC
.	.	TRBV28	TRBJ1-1	CASKSEGPRVTEAFF	TGTGCCAGTAAGAGTGAGGGCCCGCGGGTCACTGAAGCTTTCTTT
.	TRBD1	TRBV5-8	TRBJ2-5	CASSSPGQGIQETQYF	TGTGCCAGCAGCTCACCGGGACAGGGGATCCAAGAGACCCAGTACTTC
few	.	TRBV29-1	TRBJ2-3	CSVAISSGDTQYF	TGCAGCGTTGCAATCAGTTCGGGTGATACGCAGTATTTT
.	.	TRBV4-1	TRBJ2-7	CASSQATGYGEQYF	TGCGCCAGCAGCCAAGCCACAGGGTATGGCGAGCAGTACTTC
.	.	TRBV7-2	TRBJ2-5	CASSLGTFQETQYF	TGTGCCAGCAGCTTAGGGACCTTCCAAGAGACCCAGTACTTC
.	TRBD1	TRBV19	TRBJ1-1	CASSIDWTGFLAEAFF	TGTGCCAGTAGTATAGATTGGACAGGGTTTCTAGCTGAAGCTTTCTTT
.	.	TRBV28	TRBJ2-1	CASSTSSFEQFF	TGTGCCAGCAGTACTAGTTCCTTTGAGCAGTTCTTC
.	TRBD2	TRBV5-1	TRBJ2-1	CASSLAGYRLANEQFF	TGCGCCAGCAGCTTGGCCGGCTATCGACTAGCCAATGAGCAGTTCTTC
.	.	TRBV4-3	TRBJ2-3	CASSQGVASRDTQYF	TGCGCCAGCAGCCAAGGGGTGGCCTCAAGAGATACGCAGTATTTT
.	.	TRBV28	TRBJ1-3	CASSRPLASGNTIYF	TGTGCCAGCAGTCGACCCCTGGCCTCTGGAAACACCATATATTTT
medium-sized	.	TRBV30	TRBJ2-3	CAWKGLAVTDTQYF	TGTGCCTGGAAGGGATTAGCGGTTACAGATACGCAGTATTTT
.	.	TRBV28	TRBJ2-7	CASSDTQMRLSSYEQYF	TGTGCCAGCAGTGACACTCAAATGCGGCTCAGCTCCTACGAGCAGTACTTC
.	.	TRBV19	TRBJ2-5	CAVGGETQYF	TGTGCCGTAGGGGGGGAGACCCAGTACTTC
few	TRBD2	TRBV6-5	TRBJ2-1	CASRGGRHHNEQFF	TGTGCCAGCAGAGGCGGGAGGCACCACAATGAGCAGTTCTTC
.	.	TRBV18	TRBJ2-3	CASSLDRSTDTQYF	TGTGCCAGCTCACTCGACAGGAGCACAGATACGCAGTATTTT
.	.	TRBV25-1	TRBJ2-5	CASSNIGGSETQYF	TGTGCCAGCAGCAATATCGGGGGTTCCGAGACCCAGTACTTC
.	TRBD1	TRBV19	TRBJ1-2	CASSMVQGAGYTF	TGTGCCAGTAGTATGGTCCAGGGGGCTGGCTACACCTTC
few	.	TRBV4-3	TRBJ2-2	CASSQETLTGELFF	TGCGCCAGCAGCCAAGAGACCCTCACCGGGGAGCTGTTTTTT
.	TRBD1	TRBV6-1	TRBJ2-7	CASSKDRVFSEQYF	TGTGCCAGCAGCAAGGACAGGGTTTTTTCCGAGCAGTACTTC
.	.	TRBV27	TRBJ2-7	CASSLPSLSYEQYF	TGTGCCAGCAGTTTACCATCCCTCTCCTACGAGCAGTACTTC
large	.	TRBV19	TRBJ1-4	CASSIGGEKLFF	TGTGCCAGTAGTATAGGCGGCGAAAAACTGTTTTTT